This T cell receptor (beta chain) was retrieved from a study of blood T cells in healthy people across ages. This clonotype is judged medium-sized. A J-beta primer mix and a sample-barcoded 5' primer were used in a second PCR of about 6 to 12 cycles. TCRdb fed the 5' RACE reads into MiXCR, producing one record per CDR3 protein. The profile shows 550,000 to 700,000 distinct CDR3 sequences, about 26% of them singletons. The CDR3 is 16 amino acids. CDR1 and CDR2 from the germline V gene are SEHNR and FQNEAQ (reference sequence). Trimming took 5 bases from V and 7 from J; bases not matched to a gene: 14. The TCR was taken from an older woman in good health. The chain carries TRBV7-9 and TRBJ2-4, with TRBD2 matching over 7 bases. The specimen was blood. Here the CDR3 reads CASSPTLAGEGNIQYF. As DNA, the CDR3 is TGTGCCAGCAGCCCGACCCTGGCGGGGGAGGGGAACATTCAGTACTTC. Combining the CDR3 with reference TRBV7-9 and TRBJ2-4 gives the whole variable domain DTGVSQNPRHKITKRGQNVTFRCDPISEHNRLYWYRQTLGQGPEFLTYFQNEAQLEKSRLLSDRFSAERPKGSFSTLEIQRTEQGDSAMYLCASSPTLAGEGNIQYFGAGTRLSVL.